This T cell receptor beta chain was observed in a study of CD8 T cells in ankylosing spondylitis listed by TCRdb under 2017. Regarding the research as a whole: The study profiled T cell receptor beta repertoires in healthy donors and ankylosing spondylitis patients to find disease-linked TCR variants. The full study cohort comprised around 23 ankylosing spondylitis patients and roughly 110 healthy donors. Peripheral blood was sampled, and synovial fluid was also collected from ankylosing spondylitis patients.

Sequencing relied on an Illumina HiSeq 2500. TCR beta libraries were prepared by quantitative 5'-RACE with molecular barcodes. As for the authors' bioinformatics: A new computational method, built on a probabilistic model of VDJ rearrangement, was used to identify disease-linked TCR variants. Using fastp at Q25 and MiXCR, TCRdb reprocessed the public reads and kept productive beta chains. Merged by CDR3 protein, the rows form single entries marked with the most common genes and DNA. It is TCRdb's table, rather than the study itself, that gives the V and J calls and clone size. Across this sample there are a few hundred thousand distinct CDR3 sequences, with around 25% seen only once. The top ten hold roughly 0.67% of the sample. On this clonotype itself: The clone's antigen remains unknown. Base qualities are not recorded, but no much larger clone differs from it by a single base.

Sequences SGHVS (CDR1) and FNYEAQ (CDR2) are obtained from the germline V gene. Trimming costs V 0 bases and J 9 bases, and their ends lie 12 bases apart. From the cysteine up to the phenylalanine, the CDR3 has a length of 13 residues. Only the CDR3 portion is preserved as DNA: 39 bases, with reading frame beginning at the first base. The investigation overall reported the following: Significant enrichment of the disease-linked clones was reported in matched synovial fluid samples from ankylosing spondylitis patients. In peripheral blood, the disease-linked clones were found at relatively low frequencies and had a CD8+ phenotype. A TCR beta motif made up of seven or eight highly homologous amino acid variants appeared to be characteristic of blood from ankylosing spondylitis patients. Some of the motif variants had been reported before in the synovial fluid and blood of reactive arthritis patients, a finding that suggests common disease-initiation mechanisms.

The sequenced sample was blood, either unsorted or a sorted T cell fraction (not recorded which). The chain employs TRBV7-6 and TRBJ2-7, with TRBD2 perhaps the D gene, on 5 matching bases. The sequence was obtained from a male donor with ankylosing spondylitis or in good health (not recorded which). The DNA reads TGTGCCAGCAGCTTAGCTACGGAGGTGGGGCAGTACTTC. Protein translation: CASSLATEVGQYF.